This T cell receptor beta chain is from a study of blood T cell repertoires in COVID-19. This table comes from immunoSEQ multiplex PCR, and its TCRdb copy is limited to in-frame clones, with some not included. Of some 300,000 clones listed, roughly 90% were seen once; the top ten hold 1%. The V and J ends lost 5 bases and 9 bases respectively, with 12 bases between them. CDR3 size: 12 residues. The germline V gene encodes CDR1 SGDLS and CDR2 YYNGEE. The chain links TRBV9 to TRBJ2-1; D is perhaps TRBD2 (5 bases). This TCR came from a woman between 25 and 40 years old who had recovered from COVID-19. The sample comprised PBMCs or T cells enriched from blood (not recorded which). The CDR3 reads CASRGGGPEQFF. CDR3 nucleotide sequence: TGTGCCAGCAGGGGTGGCGGGCCTGAGCAGTTCTTC.